This is a list of T cell receptor beta chains from one sample in a study of T cells in Graves' hyperthyroidism and ophthalmopathy. TCRdb ran MiXCR on the multiplex PCR reads and lists one entry per CDR3 protein. The sample has roughly 570,000 distinct CDR3 sequences, 15% to 17% seen once. Source material: blood. The receptors derive from a woman in her thirties with Graves' hyperthyroidism. CDR3s include the opening cysteine and the closing phenylalanine or tryptophan. D genes are given only for firm matches. Expanded clones get a size class; other rows say once, few or many, or leave the size out.

d_gene	v_gene	j_gene	abundance	CDR3nt	CDR3aa
.	TRBV20-1	TRBJ1-1	many	TGCAGTGCTTGGACAGTACCAGTCTTGAACACTGAAGCTTTCTTT	CSAWTVPVLNTEAFF
.	TRBV30	TRBJ1-2	few	TGTGCCTGGCAGCCCGGACAGCCCTATGGCTACACCTTC	CAWQPGQPYGYTF
TRBD2	TRBV7-9	TRBJ2-2	few	TGTGCCAGCAGCCTCCTGACTAGCGGGAGGCTTCCGAACACCGGGGAGCTGTTTTTT	CASSLLTSGRLPNTGELFF
.	TRBV20-1	TRBJ2-3	.	TGCAGTGCTAGGCGATTGATCTCAGATACGCAGTATTTT	CSARRLISDTQYF
TRBD2	TRBV5-1	TRBJ2-3	.	TGCGCCAGCAGCTTGGTTGGACTAGCGGGAGCGCCAGATACGCAGTATTTT	CASSLVGLAGAPDTQYF
TRBD1	TRBV4-3	TRBJ2-2	few	TGCGCCAGCAGCCACCTTCCCGGGACAGGGGGAACCGGGGAGCTGTTTTTT	CASSHLPGTGGTGELFF
.	TRBV20-1	TRBJ2-2	many	TGCAGTGCTGAACCGGGACTGAGGACCGGGGAGCTGTTTTTT	CSAEPGLRTGELFF
TRBD1	TRBV5-1	TRBJ2-7	many	TGCGCCAGCGGGACAGGGGCCGAGCAGTACTTC	CASGTGAEQYF
TRBD2	TRBV20-1	TRBJ2-1	many	TGCAGTGCTAGAGGTCGGGAGGCATACTACAATGAGCAGTTCTTC	CSARGREAYYNEQFF
.	TRBV19	TRBJ2-2	few	TGTGCCAGTAGTATAGTGGGCAGGAGAACCGGGGAGCTGTTTTTT	CASSIVGRRTGELFF
TRBD2	TRBV20-1	TRBJ2-1	many	TGCAGTGCTAGAGTCGGACTAGCGCTGTACAATGAGCAGTTCTTC	CSARVGLALYNEQFF
TRBD1	TRBV19	TRBJ1-5	.	TGTGCCAGTACAAGGGACAGGGGGCAGGCTCAGCCCCAGCATTTT	CASTRDRGQAQPQHF
.	TRBV5-4	TRBJ2-3	.	TGTGCCAGCAGCTCCGTAGAGACAGATACGCAGTATTTT	CASSSVETDTQYF
.	TRBV27	TRBJ1-2	.	TGTACCAGCAGTTCCCGCCTGCAGGGGACTTATGGCTACACCTTC	CTSSSRLQGTYGYTF
.	TRBV6-2/TRBV6-3	TRBJ2-7	.	TGTGCCAGCAATAGGAGGGGCGAATCTACCTACGAGCAGTACTTC	CASNRRGESTYEQYF
TRBD2	TRBV7-3	TRBJ2-1	many	TGTGCCAGCAGCACCCTTCCTAAGCGGGAGCCGAATGAGCAGTTCTTC	CASSTLPKREPNEQFF
TRBD2	TRBV12-3/TRBV12-4	TRBJ2-3	many	TGTGCCAGCGGCCCCCACGGCGGGAGGGCAGATACGCAGTATTTT	CASGPHGGRADTQYF
TRBD1	TRBV20-1	TRBJ1-3	.	TGCAGTGCTAGAGATCCCTTTCGACAGGGGAGCTCTGGAAACACCATATATTTT	CSARDPFRQGSSGNTIYF
.	TRBV5-1	TRBJ2-2	many	TGCGCCAGCACGGCAGGCTGGAACACCGGGGAGCTGTTTTTT	CASTAGWNTGELFF
.	TRBV18	TRBJ1-4	few	TGTGCCAGCTCACCACCCGGCGTCGCGTATGAAAAACTGTTTTTT	CASSPPGVAYEKLFF
TRBD2	TRBV7-9	TRBJ2-1	many	TGTGCCAGCAGCTTAGAACACGGGCTAGCGGGAGGGATCCACAATGAGCAGTTCTTC	CASSLEHGLAGGIHNEQFF
TRBD1	TRBV28	TRBJ2-1	many	TGTGCCAGCAGTACCAGGACAGGCAGGTCCTACAATGAGCAGTTCTTC	CASSTRTGRSYNEQFF
TRBD1	TRBV27	TRBJ1-2	many	TGTGCCAGCAGCTTCGGACAGGGGGCTTTTGGCTACACCTTC	CASSFGQGAFGYTF
TRBD2	TRBV20-1	TRBJ2-1	many	TGCAGTGCTTTTGGACGGGCGGGAGGGCGGAATGAGCAGTTCTTC	CSAFGRAGGRNEQFF
TRBD1	TRBV20-1	TRBJ1-1	many	TGCAGTGTAGCTAAAGGGGGCATGAACACTGAAGCTTTCTTT	CSVAKGGMNTEAFF
TRBD2	TRBV27	TRBJ2-7	many	TGTGCCAGCAGGCCTAGTAGGGCTAGCGGATCCTACGAGCAGTACTTC	CASRPSRASGSYEQYF
.	TRBV5-6	TRBJ2-3	many	TGTGCCAGCAGCTTGACGTCAGACCATACGCAGTATTTT	CASSLTSDHTQYF
TRBD2	TRBV6-5	TRBJ2-7	.	TGTGCCAGCAGTTACGGACTAGCGGGAAACGCCTACGAGCAGTACTTC	CASSYGLAGNAYEQYF
.	TRBV20-1	TRBJ1-5	many	TGCAGTGCTAGAACGACAATTAGGGGCAATCAGCCCCAGCATTTT	CSARTTIRGNQPQHF
.	TRBV7-8	TRBJ2-2	many	TGTGCCAGCAGCACCCGCACGTCCCGGGAGCTGTTTTTT	CASSTRTSRELFF